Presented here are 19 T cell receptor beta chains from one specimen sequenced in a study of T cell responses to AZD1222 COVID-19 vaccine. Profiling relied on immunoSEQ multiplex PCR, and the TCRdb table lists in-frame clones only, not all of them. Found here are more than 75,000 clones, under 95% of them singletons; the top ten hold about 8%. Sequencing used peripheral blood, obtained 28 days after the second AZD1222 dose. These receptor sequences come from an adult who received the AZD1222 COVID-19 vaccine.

CDR3 nucleotide sequence: TGTGCCAGCAGTCCGAGGGACAGGGGGCAAGGACAGCCCCAGCATTTT. Its protein is CASSPRDRGQGQPQHF. This chain uses TRBV28 with TRBJ1-5; 12 bases agree with TRBD1. Germline V gene lookup returns CDR1 MDHEN and CDR2 SYDVKM. This CDR3 comprises 16 residues. Trimming removed 5 bases from V and 7 bases from J; junction bases left unmatched: 9.

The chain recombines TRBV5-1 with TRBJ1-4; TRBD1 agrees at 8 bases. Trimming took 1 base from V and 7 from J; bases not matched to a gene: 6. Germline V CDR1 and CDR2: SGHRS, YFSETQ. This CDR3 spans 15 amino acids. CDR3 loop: CASSLRTGSGEKLFF. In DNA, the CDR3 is TGCGCCAGCAGCTTGAGGACAGGGTCTGGTGAAAAACTGTTTTTT.

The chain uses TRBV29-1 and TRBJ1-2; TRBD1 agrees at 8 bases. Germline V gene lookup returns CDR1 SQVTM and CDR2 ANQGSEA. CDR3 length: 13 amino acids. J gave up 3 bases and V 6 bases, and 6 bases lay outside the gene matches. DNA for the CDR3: TGCAGCGTCACGGACAGGGCAGACTATGGCTACACCTTC. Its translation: CSVTDRADYGYTF.

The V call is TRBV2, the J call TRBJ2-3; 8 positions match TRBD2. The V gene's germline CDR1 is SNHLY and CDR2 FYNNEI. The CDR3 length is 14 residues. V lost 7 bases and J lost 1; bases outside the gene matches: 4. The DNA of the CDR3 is TGTGCCAGCAATCGACTAGCGCGCACAGATACGCAGTATTTT. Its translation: CASNRLARTDTQYF.

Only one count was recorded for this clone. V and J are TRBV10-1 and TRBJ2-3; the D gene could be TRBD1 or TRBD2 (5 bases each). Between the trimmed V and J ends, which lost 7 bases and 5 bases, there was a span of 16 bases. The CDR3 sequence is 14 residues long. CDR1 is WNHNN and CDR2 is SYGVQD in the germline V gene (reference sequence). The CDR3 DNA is TGCGCCAGCACCGAGGGACGGGTGGGAGATACGCAGTATTTT. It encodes CASTEGRVGDTQYF.

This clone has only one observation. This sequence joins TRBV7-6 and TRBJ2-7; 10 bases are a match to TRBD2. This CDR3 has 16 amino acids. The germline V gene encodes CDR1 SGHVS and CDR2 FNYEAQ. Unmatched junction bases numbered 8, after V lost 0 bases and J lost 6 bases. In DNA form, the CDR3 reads TGTGCCAGCAGCTTAGCGGTGTTAGCGGGAGGTTCCGAGCAGTACTTC. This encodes CASSLAVLAGGSEQYF.

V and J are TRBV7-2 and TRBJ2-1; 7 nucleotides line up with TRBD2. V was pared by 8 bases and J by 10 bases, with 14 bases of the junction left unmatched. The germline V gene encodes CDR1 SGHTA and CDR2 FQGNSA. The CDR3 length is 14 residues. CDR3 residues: CASRPEREREEQFF. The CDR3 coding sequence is TGTGCCAGCCGACCGGAGCGGGAAAGAGAAGAGCAGTTCTTC.

CDR3 nucleotide sequence: TGTGCCAGTACGGCAGGGGGCTTTCAGCCCCAGCATTTT. This translates into CASTAGGFQPQHF. The rearrangement uses TRBV19 and TRBJ1-5, with 8 bases lining up with TRBD1. The length of the CDR3 is 13 residues. Germline CDR1 reads LNHDA; CDR2 reads SQIVND (reference sequence). V dropped 7 bases and J dropped 6; count of bases not matched to a gene: 5.

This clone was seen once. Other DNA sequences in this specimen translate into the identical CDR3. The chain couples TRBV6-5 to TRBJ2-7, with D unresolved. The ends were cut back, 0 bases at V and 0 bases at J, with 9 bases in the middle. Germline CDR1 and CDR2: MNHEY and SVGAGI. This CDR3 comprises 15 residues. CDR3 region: CASSYSSGSSYEQYF. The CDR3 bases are TGTGCCAGCAGTTACTCGTCAGGTTCCTCCTACGAGCAGTACTTC.

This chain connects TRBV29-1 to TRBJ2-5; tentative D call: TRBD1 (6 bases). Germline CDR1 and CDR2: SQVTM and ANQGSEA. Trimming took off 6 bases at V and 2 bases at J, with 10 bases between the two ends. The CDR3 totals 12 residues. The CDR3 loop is CSVRQAQETQYF. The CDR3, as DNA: TGCAGCGTCAGACAGGCTCAAGAGACCCAGTACTTC.

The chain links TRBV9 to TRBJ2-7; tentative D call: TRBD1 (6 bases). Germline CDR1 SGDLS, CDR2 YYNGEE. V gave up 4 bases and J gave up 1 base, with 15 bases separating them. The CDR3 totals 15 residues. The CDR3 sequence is CASSITWDTSYEQYF. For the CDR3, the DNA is TGTGCCAGCAGCATAACTTGGGACACTTCCTACGAGCAGTACTTC. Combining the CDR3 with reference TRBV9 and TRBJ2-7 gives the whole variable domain DSGVTQTPKHLITATGQRVTLRCSPRSGDLSVYWYQQSLDQGLQFLIQYYNGEERAKGNILERFSAQQFPDLHSELNLSSLELGDSALYFCASSITWDTSYEQYFGPGTRLTVT.

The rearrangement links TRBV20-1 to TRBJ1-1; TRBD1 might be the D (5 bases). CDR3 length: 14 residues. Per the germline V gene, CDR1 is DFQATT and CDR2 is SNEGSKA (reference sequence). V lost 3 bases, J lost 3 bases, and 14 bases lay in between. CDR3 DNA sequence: TGCAGTGCTAGTTGGAGGGTAGGGGACACTGAAGCTTTCTTT. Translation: CSASWRVGDTEAFF.

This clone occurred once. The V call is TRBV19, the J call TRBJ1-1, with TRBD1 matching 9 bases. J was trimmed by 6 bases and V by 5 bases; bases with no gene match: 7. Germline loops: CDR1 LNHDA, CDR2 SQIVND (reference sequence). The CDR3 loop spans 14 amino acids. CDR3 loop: CASSPPGQGPEAFF. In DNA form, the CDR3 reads TGTGCCAGTAGTCCTCCGGGACAGGGCCCTGAAGCTTTCTTT.

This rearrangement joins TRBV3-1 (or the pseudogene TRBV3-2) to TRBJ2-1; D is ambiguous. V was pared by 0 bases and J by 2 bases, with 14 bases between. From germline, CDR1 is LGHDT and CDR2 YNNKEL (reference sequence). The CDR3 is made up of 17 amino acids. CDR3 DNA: TGTGCCAGCAGCCAAGATCTTTGGAGCGCCACCTACAATGAGCAGTTCTTC. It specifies CASSQDLWSATYNEQFF.

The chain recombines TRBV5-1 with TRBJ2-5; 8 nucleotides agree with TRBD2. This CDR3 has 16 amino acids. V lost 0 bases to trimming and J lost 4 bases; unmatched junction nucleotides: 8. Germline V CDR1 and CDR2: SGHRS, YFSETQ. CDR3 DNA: TGCGCCAGCAGCTTGGGGGGGACTAGATTTGGAGAGACCCAGTACTTC. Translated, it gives CASSLGGTRFGETQYF.

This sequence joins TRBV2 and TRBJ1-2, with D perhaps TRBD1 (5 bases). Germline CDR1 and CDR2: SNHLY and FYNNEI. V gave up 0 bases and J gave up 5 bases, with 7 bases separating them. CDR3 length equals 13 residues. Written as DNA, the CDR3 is TGTGCCAGCAGTGAAGCCCGACAGTATGGCTACACCTTC. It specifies CASSEARQYGYTF.

The CDR3 protein is CASSPGDRGIANYGYTF. CDR3 sequence (DNA): TGCGCCAGCAGCCCAGGGGACAGGGGAATAGCTAACTATGGCTACACCTTC. The chain is built from TRBV5-1 and TRBJ1-2, with 10 bases identical to TRBD1. Germline V lookup: CDR1 SGHRS, CDR2 YFSETQ. The CDR3 is made up of 17 amino acids. The junction had 9 bases not matched to a gene; V was cut back by 4 bases and J by 0 bases.

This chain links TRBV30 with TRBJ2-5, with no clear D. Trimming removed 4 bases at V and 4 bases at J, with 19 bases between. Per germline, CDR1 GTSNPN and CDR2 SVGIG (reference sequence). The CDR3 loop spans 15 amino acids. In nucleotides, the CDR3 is TGTGCCTGGACTGCCGGACCCCCTTATGGAGAGACCCAGTACTTC. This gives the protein CAWTAGPPYGETQYF.

The CDR3 DNA reads TGTGCCAGCACCTCCTCCGGGACTAGTCTGACAGATACGCAGTATTTT. This translates into CASTSSGTSLTDTQYF. The V and J genes are TRBV28 and TRBJ2-3; the match to TRBD2 covers 8 bases. The length of the CDR3 is 16 residues. The germline V gene has CDR1 MDHEN and CDR2 SYDVKM. The ends lost 7 bases at V and 3 bases at J; junction bases unmatched: 12.